The 19 T cell receptor beta chains given below trace back to one sample, sequenced in a study of OX40 agonist ivuxolimab in advanced cancers. Clones were read by immunoSEQ multiplex PCR, and TCRdb kept only the in-frame ones, dropping some. The sample holds about 54,000 clones; approximately 78% are singletons and the top ten take 0.75% to 0.8%. This sample comprised CD4+ or CD8+ T cells sorted from blood, obtained in a trial of the OX40 agonist ivuxolimab. The receptors were gathered from an adult with an advanced solid tumor such as melanoma, head and neck, liver or kidney cancer.

The gene calls are TRBV18 and TRBJ1-3, with no clear D. V was trimmed by 2 bases and J by 1 base, leaving 9 bases between them. Germline loops: CDR1 KGHSH, CDR2 LQKENI. The CDR3 loop spans 15 amino acids. The CDR3 nucleotides are TGTGCCAGCTCACCAGGGGTCGGGTCTGGAAACACCATATATTTT. Translating it yields CASSPGVGSGNTIYF. The full variable domain, rest sourced from reference TRBV18 and TRBJ1-3, is NAGVMQNPRHLVRRRGQEARLRCSPMKGHSHVYWYRQLPEEGLKFMVYLQKENIIDESGMPKERFSAEFPKEGPSILRIQQVVRGDSAAYFCASSPGVGSGNTIYFGEGSWLTVV.

The chain couples TRBV10-3 to TRBJ1-6, with 7 positions matching TRBD1. Unmatched junction bases numbered 1, after V lost 6 bases and J lost 2 bases. Germline assignment: CDR1 ENHRY and CDR2 SYGVKD. CDR3 length: 14 amino acids. The CDR3 nucleotides are TGTGCCATCAGGGGACAGCCCTATAATTCACCCCTCCACTTT. Amino acid sequence: CAIRGQPYNSPLHF.

The chain couples TRBV10-3 to TRBJ1-2; 9 bases are shared with TRBD1. Unmatched junction bases numbered 5, after V lost 4 bases and J lost 2 bases. The CDR3 is 15 residues long. From germline, CDR1 is ENHRY and CDR2 SYGVKD. The CDR3 region has the DNA TGTGCCATCAGTGTGGGACAGGGAAAAAACTATGGCTACACCTTC. Translating it yields CAISVGQGKNYGYTF.

The J gene is TRBJ1-6, the V gene TRBV2; D gene uncertain. The CDR3 has 14 amino acids. CDR1 is SNHLY and CDR2 is FYNNEI in the germline V gene. The V end was cut by 4 bases, the J end by 6 bases, with 10 bases between. The DNA for the CDR3 is TGTGCCAGCAGTGTAGGAGGGCCTAATTCACCCCTCCACTTT. This encodes CASSVGGPNSPLHF.

The chain couples TRBV5-6 to TRBJ2-1, with 9 nucleotides matching TRBD2. The CDR3 is made up of 14 amino acids. J gave up 10 bases and V 6 bases, and 11 bases lay outside the gene matches. CDR1 and CDR2 (germline): SGHDT, YYEEEE. The CDR3 nucleotides are TGTGCCAGCATCGGAGTAGCGGGGGCCGAAGAGCAGTTCTTC. It encodes CASIGVAGAEEQFF. Using reference TRBV5-6 and TRBJ2-1 for the parts outside the CDR3, the full variable domain is DAGVTQSPTHLIKTRGQQVTLRCSPKSGHDTVSWYQQALGQGPQFIFQYYEEEERQRGNFPDRFSGHQFPNYSSELNVNALLLGDSALYLCASIGVAGAEEQFFGPGTRLTVL.

The CDR3 here is CASSYNSGGAADTQYF. The DNA for the CDR3 is TGTGCCAGCAGTTACAATAGCGGGGGGGCCGCAGATACGCAGTATTTT. The V and J genes are TRBV6-5 and TRBJ2-3; TRBD2 agrees at 11 bases. This CDR3 spans 16 amino acids. Germline CDR1 and CDR2: MNHEY and SVGAGI. Losses at the gene ends were 2 bases for V and 4 bases for J; bases not matched to a gene: 5.

This chain uses TRBV7-9 with TRBJ2-5, with 9 bases matching TRBD2. With V trimmed by 1 base and J by 4 bases, 4 bases remained unmatched. This CDR3 has 15 residues. Germline-derived CDR1 and CDR2 are SEHNR and FQNEAQ (reference sequence). In DNA form, the CDR3 reads TGTGCCAGCAGCTTAGTAGCGGGGGCCTCAGAGACCCAGTACTTC. This sequence encodes CASSLVAGASETQYF.

This clone has only a few counts. The V call is TRBV6-5, the J call TRBJ1-2; D uncertain. V lost 7 bases, J lost 2 bases, and 14 bases lay in between. CDR3 size: 14 residues. In germline, CDR1 is MNHEY, CDR2 SVGAGI. CDR3 DNA: TGTGCCAGCAAGTTAGTGGGCAGAAACTATGGCTACACCTTC. Encoded protein: CASKLVGRNYGYTF.

V is TRBV19 and J is TRBJ2-7; 7 bases line up with TRBD1. The germline V gene has CDR1 LNHDA and CDR2 SQIVND (reference sequence). There are 14 residues in the CDR3. V shed 3 bases, J shed 3 bases, and the junction held 5 bases outside the gene matches. The CDR3 loop reads CASSIDRVHYEQYF. DNA of the CDR3: TGTGCCAGTAGTATTGACAGGGTACACTACGAGCAGTACTTC.

The chain employs TRBV5-1 and TRBJ2-7; TRBD1 matches at 10 bases. This CDR3 has 13 amino acids. Trimming removed 3 bases from V and 5 bases from J; junction bases left unmatched: 2. Looked up from germline, CDR1 is SGHRS and CDR2 is YFSETQ. As DNA, the CDR3 is TGCGCCAGCAGCTGGGGACAGGGGAACGAGCAGTACTTC. Translating it yields CASSWGQGNEQYF.

CDR3 in amino acids: CASSPPQGGSPLHF. CDR3 nucleotide sequence: TGTGCCAGCTCACCACCGCAGGGCGGTTCACCCCTCCACTTT. This chain connects TRBV18 to TRBJ1-6; TRBD1 is a possible D gene (5 bases). V shed 0 bases and J shed 9 bases, with 9 bases lying between them. Germline CDR1 KGHSH, CDR2 LQKENI. The CDR3 spans 14 residues.

This clone is a singleton in its sample. This rearrangement joins TRBV6-1 to TRBJ2-7; the D call may be TRBD1 or TRBD2 (5 bases each). CDR3 length: 13 residues. Trimming removed 3 bases from V and 5 bases from J, with 11 bases in between. The V gene's germline CDR1 is MNHNS and CDR2 SASEGT. The CDR3 protein is CASSDHRGDEQYF. In DNA form, the CDR3 reads TGTGCCAGCAGTGACCATCGGGGCGACGAGCAGTACTTC.

In its sample, this clone ranks as medium-sized. This chain joins TRBV2 and TRBJ1-5; D gene uncertain. This CDR3 spans 16 amino acids. Germline V gene sequence: CDR1 SNHLY, CDR2 FYNNEI. Trimming shortened V by 2 bases and J by 2 bases, and 13 bases separated the two germline ends. For the CDR3, the DNA is TGTGCCAGCAGTGAATCGAGGGCCCTCGGCAATCAGCCCCAGCATTTT. This gives the protein CASSESRALGNQPQHF.

This chain uses TRBV5-1 with TRBJ1-2; 11 bases fit TRBD1. With 5 bases clipped from V and 2 bases from J, the junction kept 2 bases outside the gene matches. This CDR3 has 14 amino acids. The germline CDR1 and CDR2 sequences are SGHRS and YFSETQ. CDR3 sequence (DNA): TGCGCCAGCAGTCGGACAGGGGGCAACTATGGCTACACCTTC. Its protein product is CASSRTGGNYGYTF.

The chain is built from TRBV18 and TRBJ1-3; no clear D gene. Germline V gene lookup returns CDR1 KGHSH and CDR2 LQKENI. Trimming stripped 0 bases from V and 0 bases from J, with 12 bases between. The CDR3 is 17 amino acids. Written as DNA, the CDR3 is TGTGCCAGCTCACCACCGGTCCTTGGGGACTCTGGAAACACCATATATTTT. This codes for CASSPPVLGDSGNTIYF.

The rearrangement links TRBV6-5 to TRBJ2-3; 10 bases are shared with TRBD2. J lost 5 bases, V lost 6 bases, and 8 bases had no gene match. Germline V gene data show CDR1 as MNHEY and CDR2 as SVGAGI. CDR3 length: 15 residues. This CDR3 is CASRLSGGEGDTQYF. The CDR3 DNA is TGTGCCAGCAGGCTAAGCGGGGGGGAAGGAGATACGCAGTATTTT.

The J gene is TRBJ2-2, the V gene TRBV27; 8 positions match TRBD1. The V segment lost 4 bases and the J segment 0 bases; nucleotides outside the gene matches: 4. CDR1 MNHEY and CDR2 SMNVEV come from the germline V gene (reference sequence). The CDR3 length is 16 residues. The CDR3 nucleotides read TGTGCCAGCAGTTCCCCGGGACAGGCGAACACCGGGGAGCTGTTTTTT. It encodes CASSSPGQANTGELFF.

This clone was picked up a small number of times. The CDR3 spells CASSAGLYGYTF. The DNA of the CDR3 is TGTGCCAGCAGCGCCGGGCTCTATGGCTACACCTTC. The J gene is TRBJ1-2, the V gene TRBV11-3; unclear D gene. Trimming cost V 5 bases and J 4 bases, with 8 bases left between them. The germline CDR1 and CDR2 sequences are SGHNT and YENEEA. The CDR3 is 12 amino acids.

V usage is TRBV11-3 and J usage is TRBJ2-5; D is possibly TRBD1 (6 bases). The V gene's germline CDR1 is SGHNT and CDR2 YENEEA. V gave up 4 bases and J gave up 5 bases, with 14 bases separating them. The CDR3 totals 14 residues. The CDR3 spells CASSYSGTMETQYF. In nucleotides, the CDR3 is TGTGCCAGCAGCTACTCCGGGACAATGGAGACCCAGTACTTC.